This TCR beta chain was obtained from a study of T cell responses to AZD1222 COVID-19 vaccine. The assay was immunoSEQ multiplex PCR, and TCRdb's table has in-frame clones only and misses some. The sample lists under 150,000 clones; approximately 89% were seen once. The CDR3 has 15 amino acids. CDR1 and CDR2 from the germline V gene are SSHAT and FNYEAQ (reference sequence). General study findings and limits: The donor group comprised mostly white British people and more females; the analysis possibly underestimated clonal diversity.

This clone was observed a few times. What it binds is unknown. One junction end disagrees with the germline gene, perhaps due to a read error. The genes are TRBV7-7 and TRBJ1-4, with a tentative D call TRBD1 (5 bases). This material consisted of peripheral blood, taken 28 days after the second AZD1222 dose. The sequence was obtained from an adult who received the AZD1222 COVID-19 vaccine. CDR3 protein: CASSFGAGTNEKLFF. The CDR3 DNA reads as TGTGCTAGCAGCTTCGGGGCAGGGACTAATGAAAAACTGTTTTTT.